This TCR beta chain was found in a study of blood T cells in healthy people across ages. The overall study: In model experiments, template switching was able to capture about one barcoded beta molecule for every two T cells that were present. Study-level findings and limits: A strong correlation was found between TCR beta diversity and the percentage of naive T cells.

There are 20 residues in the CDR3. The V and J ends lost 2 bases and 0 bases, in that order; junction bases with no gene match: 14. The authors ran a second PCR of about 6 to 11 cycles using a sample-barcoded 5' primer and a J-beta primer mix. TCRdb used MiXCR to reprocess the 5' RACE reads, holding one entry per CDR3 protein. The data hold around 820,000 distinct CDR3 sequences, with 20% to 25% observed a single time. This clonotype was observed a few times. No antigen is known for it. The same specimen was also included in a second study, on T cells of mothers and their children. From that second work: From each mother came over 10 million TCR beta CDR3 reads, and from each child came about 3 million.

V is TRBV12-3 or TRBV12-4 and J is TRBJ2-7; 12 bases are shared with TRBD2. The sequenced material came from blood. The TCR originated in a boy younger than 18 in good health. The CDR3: CASSLRVLGLAGPRSYEQYF. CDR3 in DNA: TGTGCCAGCAGTTTAAGAGTTTTGGGACTAGCGGGTCCTCGCTCCTACGAGCAGTACTTC.